This T cell receptor (beta chain) was recovered during a study of response to subunit inactivated influenza vaccine. A single record per CDR3 protein comes from TCRdb applying MiXCR to the RT-PCR reads. Here the sample spans roughly 520,000 distinct CDR3 sequences, less than 30% being singletons. Trimming removed 0 bases at V and 7 bases at J, with 10 bases between. The CDR3 is 14 amino acids. Germline CDR1 MNHEY, CDR2 SVGAGI. The chain links TRBV6-5 to TRBJ2-1; D remains unclear. The receptor's source is a man aged 50 to 60 who received an inactivated influenza vaccine. Sequenced here: CD4+ T cells sorted from PBMCs, sampled about 5 days after vaccination. CDR3 amino acids: CASSYSLPKNEQFF. The CDR3 DNA is TGTGCCAGCAGTTACTCCCTACCGAAAAATGAGCAGTTCTTC.